These T cell receptor beta chains were read from a single sample in a study of blood T cells in healthy people across ages. TCRdb re-analysed the 5' RACE reads in MiXCR, keeping a single row per CDR3 protein. Among roughly 730,000 distinct CDR3 sequences listed, more than 55% were seen once. Sequenced: blood. These receptors all come from a middle-aged man in good health. CDR3s include the opening cysteine and the closing phenylalanine or tryptophan. The D gene is left open where the match is weak. Size tells how often a clone was seen (once, few, many) or the class of an expanded clone, and some rows leave it out.

v_call	clone_size	j_call	d_call	cdr3_nt	cdr3_aa
TRBV20-1	.	TRBJ1-5	TRBD1	TGCAGTGCTCCAAGCGGGGACAGAAAGAATCAGCCCCAGCATTTT	CSAPSGDRKNQPQHF
TRBV4-1	few	TRBJ2-1	.	TGCGCCAGCAGCCAAGATCTAAGGGCTCAACAGTTCTTC	CASSQDLRAQQFF
TRBV11-2	.	TRBJ2-5	.	TGTGCCAGCAGATCCTTATTGGTTTCAGAGACCCAGTACTTC	CASRSLLVSETQYF
TRBV20-1	.	TRBJ2-2	TRBD2	TGCAGTGCTAGGAGCCTAGCGGGGAAGAACACCGGGGAGCTGTTTTTT	CSARSLAGKNTGELFF
TRBV20-1	.	TRBJ1-2	TRBD1	TGCAGTGCCCGAGGCCCCGGGACAGGGGGATTCTATGGCTACACCTTC	CSARGPGTGGFYGYTF
TRBV7-8	.	TRBJ2-7	.	TGTGCCAGCAGCTTATCGGGGTCTTACTACGAGCAGTACTTC	CASSLSGSYYEQYF
TRBV7-2	.	TRBJ1-1	.	TGTGCCAGCGGTAGGGTAGGCAGTTTGAACACTGAAGCTTTCTTT	CASGRVGSLNTEAFF
TRBV4-2	.	TRBJ2-7	.	TGTGCCAGCAGGCACAGAACTAGAGACGAGCAGTACTTC	CASRHRTRDEQYF
TRBV7-9	once	TRBJ1-4	.	TGTGCCAGCAGCGACAGATATAATGAAAAACTGTTTTTT	CASSDRYNEKLFF
TRBV9	.	TRBJ2-7	TRBD2	TGTGCCAGCAGCGTAGGGGGACTATTTAACGAGCAGTACTTC	CASSVGGLFNEQYF
TRBV5-6	.	TRBJ2-5	TRBD2	TGTGCCAGCAGCTCTTTAGCGGGGGGAATCCAAGAGACCCAGTACTTC	CASSSLAGGIQETQYF
TRBV6-2/TRBV6-3	.	TRBJ2-5	.	TGTGCCAGCACCCAACCAGGGGAGACCCAGTACTTC	CASTQPGETQYF
TRBV3-1	.	TRBJ1-2	.	TGTGCCAGCAGCCCCCAAGAGGAGGGGGTCTATGGCTACACCTTC	CASSPQEEGVYGYTF
TRBV7-2	.	TRBJ1-5	.	TGTGCCAGCGGAGGGGAGGTTGGCAATCAGCCCCAGCATTTT	CASGGEVGNQPQHF
TRBV7-7	.	TRBJ1-2	TRBD1	TGTGCTAGCAGCCACGACACAGGGGAAAACTATGGCTACACCTTC	CASSHDTGENYGYTF
TRBV3-1	once	TRBJ2-1	TRBD2	TGTGCCAGCAGTCGTCTTGCGGGGGTTTACAATGAGCAGTTCTTC	CASSRLAGVYNEQFF
TRBV25-1	.	TRBJ2-7	TRBD2	TGTGCCAGCAGTTTAAACCGCCTAGCGGGGACATACGAGCAGTACTTC	CASSLNRLAGTYEQYF
TRBV11-2	.	TRBJ1-6	.	TGTGCCAGCAGCTTTGGAGTCCGGGCCCTCCACTTT	CASSFGVRALHF
TRBV5-5	.	TRBJ1-2	TRBD1	TGTGCCAGCAGCGGGACAGCTATTGGAAGCTATGGCTACACCTTC	CASSGTAIGSYGYTF
TRBV4-3	.	TRBJ2-7	.	TGCGCCAGCAGCCAAGCCTTAGGGGCCTACGAGCAGTACTTC	CASSQALGAYEQYF
TRBV24-1	.	TRBJ2-3	.	TGTGCCACCAGTGATTTGTCCAGAGGCAGCACAGATACGCAGTATTTT	CATSDLSRGSTDTQYF
TRBV7-2	once	TRBJ1-1	.	TGTGCCAGCAGCTTAACTTCGGTCAAAGGCACTGAAGCTTTCTTT	CASSLTSVKGTEAFF
TRBV7-2	.	TRBJ2-1	TRBD2	TGTGCCAGCAGTTTGGGCGGGAGGAATGAGCAGTTCTTC	CASSLGGRNEQFF
TRBV7-9	few	TRBJ2-7	.	TGTGCCAGCAGCTCGGAGAGAGGGTGGTCCTACGAGCAGTACTTC	CASSSERGWSYEQYF
TRBV12-3/TRBV12-4	few	TRBJ2-1	.	TGTGCCAGCAGTCCGATTACGCAGGGGCTGGGGGCCAATGAGCAGTTCTTC	CASSPITQGLGANEQFF
TRBV20-1	.	TRBJ1-4	TRBD1	TGCAGTGCTAGAGATCCAAGGACAGGGGGTGAAAAACTGTTTTTT	CSARDPRTGGEKLFF
TRBV6-6	many	TRBJ2-1	TRBD2	TGTGCCAGCAGTTATGGCGGGACTAGCGGGAATGAGCAGTTCTTC	CASSYGGTSGNEQFF